These 6 T cell receptor beta chains came from one sample sequenced in a study of cytomegalovirus exposure and HLA in healthy donors. PCR primers comprised 60 Vbeta and 13 Jbeta primers. Using immunoSEQ multiplex PCR, the repertoire was profiled, and TCRdb retains in-frame clones only, with some absent. The table includes 150,000 or so clones, 82% detected once. Specimen: PBMCs. These receptors were collected from a man aged 25-40 years in good health and CMV-seropositive.

The chain links TRBV11-3 to TRBJ2-7; TRBD2 matches 10 bases. This CDR3 is built from 14 residues. Per the germline V gene, CDR1 is SGHNT and CDR2 is YENEEA. With 5 bases clipped from V and 6 bases from J, the junction kept 7 bases outside the gene matches. CDR3 bases: TGTGCCAGCAGCAAAACTAGCGGGAAGGGCGAGCAGTACTTC. Encoded protein: CASSKTSGKGEQYF. Full variable domain (remainder filled in from reference TRBV11-3 and TRBJ2-7): EAGVVQSPRYKIIEKKQPVAFWCNPISGHNTLYWYLQNLGQGPELLIRYENEEAVDDSQLPKDRFSAERLKGVDSTLKIQPAELGDSAVYLCASSKTSGKGEQYFGPGTRLTVT.

This clone was detected a few times. This chain joins TRBV30 and TRBJ1-1; 8 bases fit TRBD1. Trimming removed 0 bases from V and 5 bases from J; junction bases left unmatched: 8. Per the germline V gene, CDR1 is GTSNPN and CDR2 is SVGIG (reference sequence). This CDR3 has 15 residues. The CDR3 nucleotides are TGTGCCTGGAGTGTACTACCAGGGGGCCGGACTGAAGCTTTCTTT. Its protein is CAWSVLPGGRTEAFF.

This rearrangement joins TRBV5-4 to TRBJ2-1, with TRBD2 matching 7 bases. Germline V gene lookup returns CDR1 SGHNT and CDR2 YYREEE (reference sequence). The CDR3 consists of 18 residues. Losses at the gene ends were 3 bases for V and 1 base for J; bases not matched to a gene: 13. The CDR3: CASSSPMSGELSYNEQFF. The DNA for the CDR3 is TGTGCCAGCAGCTCGCCGATGAGCGGGGAGCTATCCTACAATGAGCAGTTCTTC.

J is TRBJ1-1 and V is TRBV18; D is ambiguous. From germline, CDR1 is KGHSH and CDR2 LQKENI. This CDR3 spans 13 amino acids. V lost 4 bases and J lost 2, with 8 bases in between. The CDR3 reads CASSQEFNTEAFF. CDR3 sequence (DNA): TGTGCCAGCTCACAGGAGTTCAACACTGAAGCTTTCTTT.

The chain is built from TRBV5-1 and TRBJ2-6, with 9 bases fitting TRBD1. V shed 6 bases and J 3 bases; nucleotides not matched to a gene: 1. Germline-derived CDR1 and CDR2 are SGHRS and YFSETQ. The CDR3 length is 14 residues. The CDR3 protein is CASTGQGGANVLTF. The DNA of the CDR3 is TGCGCCAGCACGGGACAGGGTGGGGCCAACGTCCTGACTTTC.

This clone was seen a handful of times. The chain employs TRBV6-4 and TRBJ2-1, with 8 bases identical to TRBD1. V was pared by 6 bases and J by 4 bases, with 20 bases of the junction left unmatched. CDR1 and CDR2 from the germline V gene are MRHNA and SNTAGT. This CDR3 is 19 amino acids long. CDR3 residues: CASRGFDSGDRGIYNEQFF. The CDR3 region has the DNA TGTGCCAGCAGGGGGTTTGATTCTGGTGACAGGGGAATATACAATGAGCAGTTCTTC.